This T cell receptor beta chain was obtained from a study of blood T cells in healthy people across ages. Points from the study as a whole: With naive T cell percentage, TCR beta diversity showed a strong correlation. Considered underestimates were the diversity estimates obtained from one million T cells.

A word on this clonotype: Its matching antigen is unknown.

For the second PCR, which ran for 7 to 11 cycles, a sample-barcoded 5' primer and a J-beta primer mix were used. Each cDNA molecule was tagged by a template-switch adaptor that had 12 random nucleotides. MiXCR, applied by TCRdb to the 5' RACE reads, yields one record per CDR3 protein. The top ten clones hold around an eighth of a sample with about 620,000 distinct CDR3 sequences, more than 45% of them seen once. This CDR3 contains 13 residues. V was shortened by 5 bases and J by 1 base, with 7 bases between the two germline ends. Per the germline V gene, CDR1 is WSHSY and CDR2 is SAAADI. Sequenced: blood. The sequence came from an elderly woman in good health. The chain has TRBV10-2 and TRBJ2-3; D call uncertain. The CDR3 DNA follows: TGCGCCAGCAGTCCTAGTCGCACAGATACGCAGTATTTT. It encodes CASSPSRTDTQYF.